These 30 T cell receptor beta chains originate from one sample sequenced in a study of T-cell reconstitution after alpha-beta-depleted transplantation in children. The TCRbeta library incorporated unique molecular identifiers. TCRdb reprocessed the PCR reads via MiXCR and lists one record per CDR3 protein. The table has about 640,000 distinct CDR3 sequences, 15% to 20% seen once. Sequenced here: PBMCs from the stem cell graft donor, sampled from the stem cell graft. These receptors originate from a human donor who donated a stem cell graft to a child with acute myeloid leukemia.

This clonotype was counted many times. At one of its ends the junction is not consistent with the germline gene, which may arise from a read error. The chain recombines TRBV6-1 with TRBJ1-6, with D possibly matching TRBD1 (6 bases). Germline CDR1 and CDR2: MNHNS and SASEGT. The CDR3 is 17 amino acids. CDR3 sequence reads: CASSEVAPGQNNSPLHF. Here the CDR3 DNA reads TGTGCCAGCAGCGAAGTCGCACCGGGACAAAATAATTCACCCCTCCACTTT.

This rearrangement joins TRBV10-3 to TRBJ2-3; possible D gene TRBD1, 5 bases. With 11 bases removed from V and 0 bases from J, the gap between germline ends came to 15 bases. Germline lookup yields CDR1 ENHRY and CDR2 SYGVKD. The CDR3 is 14 residues long. The CDR3 reads CAVNPGPSTDTQYF. In DNA form, the CDR3 reads TGTGCCGTCAACCCAGGGCCGAGCACAGATACGCAGTATTTT.

In its sample, this clonotype was seen a few times. The chain combines TRBV12-3 or TRBV12-4 with TRBJ1-2, with D perhaps matching TRBD1 (5 bases). V shed 7 bases and J shed 4 bases, with 19 bases lying between them. The CDR3 extends over 15 amino acids. The CDR3 loop reads CASTPDSPTTYGYTF. The CDR3 DNA reads TGTGCCAGCACTCCTGACAGCCCGACCACCTATGGCTACACCTTC.

This clonotype has only a few counts. The gene calls are TRBV29-1 and TRBJ2-1, with 10 bases lining up with TRBD2. Germline V gene sequence: CDR1 SQVTM, CDR2 ANQGSEA. This CDR3 is 14 amino acids long. J was trimmed by 4 bases and V by 3 bases; bases with no gene match: 3. The CDR3 DNA reads as TGCAGCGTTGAGGGACTAGCGACTTACAATGAGCAGTTCTTC. It specifies CSVEGLATYNEQFF.

This clonotype was seen at least ten times. This chain uses TRBV20-1 with TRBJ2-7; TRBD1 or TRBD2 may be the D gene (6 bases each). The CDR3 sequence is 14 residues long. Germline values: CDR1 DFQATT, CDR2 SNEGSKA (reference sequence). The V gene lost 4 bases and the J gene lost 4 bases, with 17 bases spanning the gap. The CDR3 DNA sequence: TGCAGTGCTACCCATGTGGGGGGCGTTTACGAGCAGTACTTC. This encodes CSATHVGGVYEQYF.

This clonotype was counted many times. CDR3 sequence reads: CASSLARLAGVNEQFF. The CDR3 coding sequence is TGTGCCAGCAGCTTAGCGCGATTAGCGGGGGTGAATGAGCAGTTCTTC. V is TRBV7-2 and J is TRBJ2-1, with TRBD2 identical over 9 bases. V lost 0 bases and J lost 7; bases outside the gene matches: 7. From germline, CDR1 is SGHTA and CDR2 FQGNSA. This CDR3 has 16 amino acids.

This clonotype has ten or more counts. The chain recombines TRBV5-5 with TRBJ1-4, with TRBD1 matching over 7 bases. The CDR3 loop spans 14 amino acids. Germline CDR1 reads SGHKS; CDR2 reads YYEKEE (reference sequence). The trim removed 2 bases at V and 15 bases at J, leaving 13 bases unmatched. The CDR3 is CASSFETGPNGMFF. CDR3 nucleotides: TGTGCCAGCAGCTTCGAGACAGGGCCTAATGGAATGTTTTTT.

This clonotype was seen more than once but under ten times. The chain recombines TRBV5-1 with TRBJ1-6; D unclear. Trimming left V 4 bases short and J 4 bases short, with 15 bases between. There are 16 residues in the CDR3. Per the germline V gene, CDR1 is SGHRS and CDR2 is YFSETQ. The CDR3 nucleotides are TGCGCCAGCAGCAGGGCCTCGGGATCTTATAATTCACCCCTCCACTTT. This sequence encodes CASSRASGSYNSPLHF.

This clonotype has at least ten counts. The rearrangement links TRBV29-1 to TRBJ1-5; D is ambiguous. There are 13 residues in the CDR3. From germline, CDR1 is SQVTM and CDR2 ANQGSEA. V was cut by 4 bases and J by 2 bases, with 9 bases left in between. CDR3 loop: CSVGFQGNQPQHF. CDR3 nucleotides: TGCAGCGTTGGTTTCCAAGGCAATCAGCCCCAGCATTTT.

This clonotype has a count of ten or more. V and J are TRBV12-3 or TRBV12-4 and TRBJ2-5; TRBD2 agrees at 10 bases. The CDR3 runs to 17 residues. V lost 1 base to trimming and J lost 1 base; unmatched junction nucleotides: 6. CDR3 in DNA: TGTGCCAGCAGTTTAGTCGCTACTAGCGGGGCCCAAGAGACCCAGTACTTC. Protein: CASSLVATSGAQETQYF.

In this sample, this clonotype turned up many times. In DNA form, the CDR3 reads TGTGCCAGCAAGAGGGACAGGCGGAGCACAGATACGCAGTATTTT. It translates to CASKRDRRSTDTQYF. V gene TRBV5-6 combines with J gene TRBJ2-3; 8 nucleotides agree with TRBD1. V shed 6 bases and J 0 bases; nucleotides not matched to a gene: 6. Looked up from germline, CDR1 is SGHDT and CDR2 is YYEEEE. The CDR3 covers 15 residues.

This clonotype came up many times. The chain uses TRBV12-3 or TRBV12-4 and TRBJ2-1, with TRBD1 matching 8 bases. CDR3 length equals 13 residues. V shed 6 bases, J shed 6 bases, and the junction held 4 bases outside the gene matches. CDR3 loop: CASRSTGGNEQFF. As DNA, the CDR3 is TGTGCCAGCAGAAGCACAGGGGGCAATGAGCAGTTCTTC.

The table lists this clonotype with a count of one. The V gene is TRBV18, the J gene TRBJ1-4, with TRBD1 matching over 11 bases. The V segment lost 3 bases and the J segment 3 bases; nucleotides outside the gene matches: 9. The CDR3 has 18 amino acids. CDR1 is KGHSH and CDR2 is LQKENI in the germline V gene. CDR3 sequence (DNA): TGTGCCAGCTCACCCCTCGGGACAGGGGGTGTAGCTAATGAAAAACTGTTTTTT. Protein sequence: CASSPLGTGGVANEKLFF.

This clonotype has a count of ten or more. The CDR3 loop reads CASTLGDTQYF. The CDR3 DNA sequence: TGTGCCAGCACTCTGGGGGATACGCAGTATTTT. The V gene is TRBV13, the J gene TRBJ2-3, with D unresolved. From germline, CDR1 is PRHDT and CDR2 FYEKMQ (reference sequence). The CDR3 is 11 residues long. V lost 7 bases to trimming and J lost 6 bases, with 8 bases between them.

The rearrangement links TRBV9 to TRBJ2-1; 15 bases line up with TRBD2. Germline lookup yields CDR1 SGDLS and CDR2 YYNGEE. Trimming took 4 bases from V and 2 from J; bases not matched to a gene: 7. The CDR3 extends over 18 amino acids. For the CDR3, the DNA is TGTGCCAGCAGCCCGGGGACTAGCGGGGGGCATACCTACAATGAGCAGTTCTTC. It is translated as CASSPGTSGGHTYNEQFF.

The chain carries TRBV7-2 and TRBJ2-1; tentatively, D is TRBD1 (6 bases). CDR3 size: 15 residues. CDR1 and CDR2 (germline): SGHTA, FQGNSA. Trimming stripped 9 bases from V and 8 bases from J, with 23 bases between. This CDR3 is CASTPDGGWSDEQFF. The CDR3 DNA is TGTGCCAGTACCCCTGATGGGGGCTGGAGCGATGAGCAGTTCTTC. Drawing the rest from reference TRBV7-2 and TRBJ2-1, the complete variable domain is GAGVSQSPSNKVTEKGKDVELRCDPISGHTALYWYRQSLGQGLEFLIYFQGNSAPDKSGLPSDRFSAERTGGSVSTLTIQRTQQEDSAVYLCASTPDGGWSDEQFFGPGTRLTVL.

This chain links TRBV12-3 or TRBV12-4 with TRBJ2-6; 9 nucleotides agree with TRBD1. Trimming at V came to 4 bases and at J to 0 bases, leaving 7 bases not matched to a gene. The CDR3 contains 18 residues. This chain's CDR3 is CASSSRGTGISGANVLTF. Written as DNA, the CDR3 is TGTGCCAGCAGTTCGAGGGGGACAGGGATCTCTGGGGCCAACGTCCTGACTTTC.

V is TRBV12-3 or TRBV12-4 and J is TRBJ2-3, with a weak D call TRBD1 (6 bases). The CDR3 consists of 15 residues. The V end was cut by 3 bases, the J end by 3 bases, with 13 bases between. The CDR3 spells CASSFTGSSTDTQYF. CDR3 nucleotide sequence: TGTGCCAGCAGTTTTACAGGGTCTTCAACAGATACGCAGTATTTT.

This clonotype has at least ten counts. The V call is TRBV20-1, the J call TRBJ2-3; no firm D call. Germline lookup yields CDR1 DFQATT and CDR2 SNEGSKA (reference sequence). This CDR3 is 15 amino acids long. The V end lost 4 bases, the J end lost 0 bases, and 14 bases lay between the germline ends. The CDR3 is CSATRPRQSTDTQYF. The DNA of the CDR3 is TGCAGTGCTACCAGACCACGCCAGAGCACAGATACGCAGTATTTT.

This clonotype showed up many times. The chain has TRBV20-1 and TRBJ2-5, with D possibly matching TRBD1 (6 bases). V lost 0 bases and J lost 7, with 21 bases in between. The CDR3 is 16 residues long. Germline V gives CDR1 DFQATT, CDR2 SNEGSKA (reference sequence). CDR3 sequence: CSARDPFGDTEGTQYF. The CDR3 bases are TGCAGTGCTAGAGATCCCTTCGGGGACACCGAAGGGACCCAGTACTTC.

Ten or more counts support this clonotype. The rearrangement uses TRBV20-1 and TRBJ1-1, with D possibly matching TRBD1 (5 bases). CDR1 is DFQATT and CDR2 is SNEGSKA in the germline V gene (reference sequence). The CDR3 runs to 14 residues. The V gene lost 5 bases and the J gene lost 3 bases, with 16 bases spanning the gap. In DNA, the CDR3 is TGCAGTGCTCCGCCGGGGCTAACCCACACTGAAGCTTTCTTT. This sequence encodes CSAPPGLTHTEAFF.

The chain recombines TRBV5-5 with TRBJ2-1, with TRBD2 matching 11 bases. Looked up from germline, CDR1 is SGHKS and CDR2 is YYEKEE (reference sequence). The CDR3 runs 15 residues. V was pared by 4 bases and J by 6 bases, with 6 bases of the junction left unmatched. The CDR3, as DNA: TGTGCCAGCAGCCTAACCGGGACTAGCGGCAATGAGCAGTTCTTC. This translates into CASSLTGTSGNEQFF.

In its sample, this clonotype was seen many times. The chain recombines TRBV29-1 with TRBJ2-1, with a possible D match to TRBD2 (6 bases). Trimming stripped 0 bases from V and 8 bases from J, with 17 bases between. CDR3 length: 15 amino acids. Germline values: CDR1 SQVTM, CDR2 ANQGSEA. CDR3: CSVEDPHGGTYEQFF. In DNA form, the CDR3 reads TGCAGCGTTGAAGACCCTCACGGGGGAACATATGAGCAGTTCTTC.

This clonotype was detected many times. This rearrangement joins TRBV20-1 to TRBJ1-2; possibly TRBD1 for D (5 bases). This CDR3 spans 13 amino acids. V was shortened by 5 bases and J by 1 base, with 11 bases between the two germline ends. CDR1 is DFQATT and CDR2 is SNEGSKA in the germline V gene (reference sequence). CDR3: CSARAGGNYGYTF. Here the CDR3 DNA reads TGCAGTGCTCGGGCGGGGGGTAACTATGGCTACACCTTC.

On this clonotype: A much larger clone lies one base from this, so it may be a read error. The rearrangement uses TRBV5-1 and TRBJ2-3, with D unresolved. Germline values: CDR1 SGHRS, CDR2 YFSETQ. The CDR3 totals 15 residues. V gave up 4 bases and J gave up 2 bases, with 14 bases separating them. For the CDR3, the DNA is TGCGCCAGCAGCCCCCACAGCTATACCACAGATACGCAGTATTTT. It specifies CASSPHSYTTDTQYF.

This clonotype was observed at least ten times. V and J are TRBV29-1 and TRBJ2-5; D unclear. This CDR3 region has 14 residues. The V and J ends lost 7 bases and 2 bases respectively, with 17 bases between them. Germline V gives CDR1 SQVTM, CDR2 ANQGSEA. The CDR3 DNA is TGCAGCGCCCCCCTAAGGTGGCCGCAAGAGACCCAGTACTTC. Translated: CSAPLRWPQETQYF.

This clonotype was observed a few times. The chain recombines TRBV27 with TRBJ1-5; D may be TRBD1 (6 bases). Germline CDR1 is MNHEY and CDR2 is SMNVEV (reference sequence). Trimming stripped 3 bases from V and 4 bases from J, with 13 bases between. CDR3 length: 15 residues. The CDR3 region is CASSLGRGQNQPQHF. CDR3 DNA: TGTGCCAGCAGTTTGGGCCGGGGGCAAAATCAGCCCCAGCATTTT.

This clonotype was counted only a few times. J is TRBJ2-3 and V is TRBV7-2, with unresolved D. V was pared by 0 bases and J by 2 bases, with 9 bases between. This CDR3 region has 15 residues. CDR1 and CDR2 (germline): SGHTA, FQGNSA. The CDR3 nucleotides read TGTGCCAGCAGCTTAGCGCTGGACCTCACAGATACGCAGTATTTT. It yields the protein CASSLALDLTDTQYF. Supplemented by reference TRBV7-2 and TRBJ2-3, the full variable domain reads GAGVSQSPSNKVTEKGKDVELRCDPISGHTALYWYRQSLGQGLEFLIYFQGNSAPDKSGLPSDRFSAERTGGSVSTLTIQRTQQEDSAVYLCASSLALDLTDTQYFGPGTRLTVL.

This clonotype was picked up a small number of times. The rearrangement joins TRBV7-8 to TRBJ1-1; 9 nucleotides line up with TRBD1. With 1 base clipped from V and 1 base from J, the junction kept 4 bases outside the gene matches. Per the germline V gene, CDR1 is SGHVS and CDR2 is FQNEAQ. This CDR3 spans 16 amino acids. The CDR3 nucleotides are TGTGCCAGCAGCTTAGTACAGGGGGCCCCGAACACTGAAGCTTTCTTT. Translated, it gives CASSLVQGAPNTEAFF.

A few counts support this clonotype. This chain joins TRBV7-9 and TRBJ2-3; D is possibly TRBD1 (6 bases). Germline values: CDR1 SEHNR, CDR2 FQNEAQ (reference sequence). The germline V and J ends were trimmed by 4 bases and 7 bases, with 18 bases remaining between them. This CDR3 has 15 amino acids. CDR3 protein: CASSYRDIKWNTQYF. The CDR3 bases are TGTGCCAGCAGCTATCGGGACATCAAGTGGAATACGCAGTATTTT.